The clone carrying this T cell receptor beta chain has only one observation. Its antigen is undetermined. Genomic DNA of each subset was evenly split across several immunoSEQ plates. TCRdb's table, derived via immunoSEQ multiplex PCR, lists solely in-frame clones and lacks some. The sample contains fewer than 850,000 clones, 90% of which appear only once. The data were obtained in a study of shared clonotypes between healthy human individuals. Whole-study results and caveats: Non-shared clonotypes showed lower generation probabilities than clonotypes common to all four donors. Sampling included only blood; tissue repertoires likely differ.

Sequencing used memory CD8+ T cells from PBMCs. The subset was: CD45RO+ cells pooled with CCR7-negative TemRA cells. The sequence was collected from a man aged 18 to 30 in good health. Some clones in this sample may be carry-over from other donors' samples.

The CDR3 sequence: CASNFRPGTGYGTGELFF. The CDR3, as DNA: TGCGCCAGCAACTTTCGACCCGGGACAGGGTACGGCACCGGGGAGCTGTTTTTT. The J gene is TRBJ2-2, the V gene TRBV5-1, with 9 bases lining up with TRBD1. The CDR3 is 18 residues long. Trimming at V came to 6 bases and at J to 4 bases, leaving 16 bases not matched to a gene. In germline, CDR1 is SGHRS, CDR2 YFSETQ.